Sequencing of this TCR beta chain was carried out in a study of control samples from healthy donors and cancer patients. The V and J ends lost 4 bases and 3 bases, in that order; junction bases with no gene match: 14. CDR1 and CDR2 from the germline V gene are LNHNV and YYDKDF (reference sequence). This CDR3 contains 20 residues. Assay: immunoSEQ multiplex PCR; the TCRdb copy retains only in-frame clones and omits some. The sample records about 150,000 clones, about nine tenths being singletons. The sequencing sample was made of blood. The V call is TRBV15, the J call TRBJ2-3; 15 bases fit TRBD2. The source is a man under 40 in good health. CDR3 in DNA: TGTGCCACCAGCACCCCTCGGACTAGCGGGGGGGCGGTCTTAACAGATACGCAGTATTTT. It encodes CATSTPRTSGGAVLTDTQYF.